The entry below describes one TCR beta chain. As yet, its antigen is unknown. Described time point: cycle 4 day 1 (C4D1), after less than seven weeks of nivolumab. Following autologous stem cell transplantation, relapse occurred in every patient, and exposure to brentuximab vedotin varied. Only in-frame clones appear in the TCRdb table, and some are missing; sequencing was by immunoSEQ multiplex PCR. The table shows 35,000 to 50,000 clones, with 55% to 80% occurring only once. Germline V CDR1 and CDR2: MNHNY, SVGAGI (reference sequence). V trimming: 6 bases; J trimming: 7 bases; junction bases outside the gene matches: 13. The CDR3 sequence is 16 residues long. The sample originates from a study of PD-1 blockade in classical Hodgkin lymphoma. General study points: Relative to healthy donors, newly diagnosed patients reportedly had lower baseline TCR diversity, which was reported as lower still in relapsed/refractory patients. Complete responders possessed baseline diversity comparable to newly diagnosed patients. The study found that TCR diversity rose significantly by C4D1 in CD4+ but not CD8+ cells.

V is TRBV6-6 and J is TRBJ2-2, with TRBD1 identical over 8 bases. This sequence originates from a human donor with classical Hodgkin lymphoma. This specimen was peripheral blood mononuclear cells (PBMCs), taken before the fourth cycle of nivolumab. The CDR3 region is CASRTATQGAGGELFF. In DNA form, the CDR3 reads TGTGCCAGCAGGACAGCTACCCAGGGGGCTGGCGGGGAGCTGTTTTTT.